This T cell receptor (beta chain) comes out of a study of tissue T cells after allogeneic stem cell transplantation. Whole-study results and caveats: Across patients, clones rarely overlapped, yet motif clusters were shared tissue-specifically.

TCRdb's copy holds only in-frame clones and misses some; the assay was immunoSEQ multiplex PCR. Here the sample spans some 7,000 clones, 65% to 80% being singletons. Notes on this clone: Its antigen is as yet unknown.

Enrolled prospectively were adult allogeneic hematopoietic cell transplant recipients whose graft-versus-host disease was steroid-refractory. Several lines of graft-versus-host disease therapy were given to all patients, all with gastrointestinal involvement. Autopsy tissues spanned esophagus to rectum, liver, skin, and lymphoid organs including spleen. V was shortened by 5 bases and J by 0 bases, with 16 bases between the two germline ends. Germline assignment: CDR1 MNHEY and CDR2 SMNVEV (reference sequence). The CDR3 extends over 17 amino acids. Specimen: skin, collected at autopsy. The sequence came from a male patient at least 60 years old with steroid-refractory graft-versus-host disease after an allogeneic stem cell transplant. The T cells may partly be graft donor cells. This chain uses TRBV27 with TRBJ2-2, with D perhaps TRBD1 (6 bases). CDR3 amino acids: CASSPLGGDANTGELFF. For the CDR3, the DNA is TGTGCCAGCAGTCCGCTAGGGGGTGACGCGAACACCGGGGAGCTGTTTTTT.